What follows are 17 T cell receptor beta chains derived from one specimen sequenced in a study of control samples from healthy donors and cancer patients. TCRdb's copy holds only in-frame clones and misses some; the assay was immunoSEQ multiplex PCR. The sample contains 65,000 to 80,000 clones, around nine tenths of which appear only once. The sequencing input was PBMCs. The receptors stem from a woman aged 50 to 60 with colorectal cancer.

The chain links TRBV27 to TRBJ1-1; D is unclear. V dropped 4 bases and J dropped 2 bases, with 14 bases sitting between them. Germline V gene lookup returns CDR1 MNHEY and CDR2 SMNVEV (reference sequence). The CDR3 is made up of 15 amino acids. CDR3 nucleotide sequence: TGTGCCAGCAGTTATTTAGCGGCAGTCAACACTGAAGCTTTCTTT. This gives the protein CASSYLAAVNTEAFF.

The chain joins TRBV7-6 to TRBJ2-1; possibly TRBD1 or TRBD2 for D (6 bases each). The V end lost 5 bases, the J end lost 4 bases, and 30 bases lay between the germline ends. In germline, CDR1 is SGHVS, CDR2 FNYEAQ. The CDR3 has 20 residues. CDR3 nucleotide sequence: TGTGCCAGCAGCCCACCTGCGGGGTCGGAGGGACACCCCTATTACAATGAGCAGTTCTTC. It is translated as CASSPPAGSEGHPYYNEQFF.

This chain uses TRBV5-1 with TRBJ1-2; weak D call: TRBD1 (5 bases). Germline V gene sequence: CDR1 SGHRS, CDR2 YFSETQ. This CDR3 is 14 amino acids long. The V gene lost 4 bases and the J gene lost 9 bases, with 19 bases spanning the gap. The CDR3 loop is CASSLRDGSLSYTF. CDR3 nucleotide sequence: TGCGCCAGCAGCCTCCGGGACGGGTCTTTGAGCTACACCTTC.

V is TRBV9 and J is TRBJ2-3, with D perhaps matching TRBD1 or TRBD2 (5 bases each). Germline CDR1 SGDLS, CDR2 YYNGEE. The CDR3 is 16 residues long. Trimming left V 4 bases short and J 0 bases short, with 15 bases between. CDR3 in amino acids: CASSPTFGGSTDTQYF. For the CDR3, the DNA is TGTGCCAGCAGCCCCACTTTTGGGGGTAGCACAGATACGCAGTATTTT. Looking up the rest from reference TRBV9 and TRBJ2-3 gives the full variable domain: DSGVTQTPKHLITATGQRVTLRCSPRSGDLSVYWYQQSLDQGLQFLIQYYNGEERAKGNILERFSAQQFPDLHSELNLSSLELGDSALYFCASSPTFGGSTDTQYFGPGTRLTVL.

This chain uses TRBV7-2 with TRBJ2-3, with 7 bases aligning to TRBD1. Germline lookup yields CDR1 SGHTA and CDR2 FQGNSA. Germline trimming cut 5 bases from V and 3 bases from J; bases unmatched to any gene: 8. This CDR3 comprises 15 residues. CDR3 sequence (DNA): TGTGCCAGCAGCCAACAGGGGACCCCAACAGATACGCAGTATTTT. Encoded protein: CASSQQGTPTDTQYF.

J is TRBJ1-1 and V is TRBV5-1, with a weak D call TRBD1 (6 bases). Germline assignment: CDR1 SGHRS and CDR2 YFSETQ. The V gene lost 6 bases and the J gene lost 7 bases, with 16 bases spanning the gap. The CDR3 has 13 amino acids. The CDR3 bases are TGCGCCAGCACCCCCATGGACAGCTATGAAGCTTTCTTT. Encoded protein: CASTPMDSYEAFF.

The rearrangement joins TRBV5-8 to TRBJ1-2; D possibly corresponds to TRBD1 (6 bases). CDR3 length: 14 residues. V was cut by 4 bases and J by 2 bases, with 12 bases left in between. Germline-derived CDR1 and CDR2 are SGHTS and YDEGEE. The CDR3 region is CASSPNDRNYGYTF. The CDR3 nucleotides are TGTGCCAGCAGCCCAAATGACAGGAACTATGGCTACACCTTC.

V usage is TRBV24-1 and J usage is TRBJ1-1; D is uncertain. The CDR3 covers 15 residues. Germline loops: CDR1 KGHDR, CDR2 SFDVKD. The V gene lost 4 bases and the J gene lost 0 bases, with 11 bases spanning the gap. The CDR3 DNA sequence: TGTGCCACCAGTGACTCCTCGGGGTTGAACACTGAAGCTTTCTTT. This encodes CATSDSSGLNTEAFF.

The CDR3 sequence: CASSLSGATDTQYF. The CDR3 DNA reads TGTGCCAGCAGCTTAAGCGGGGCCACAGATACGCAGTATTTT. The chain recombines TRBV7-9 with TRBJ2-3, with 7 bases aligning to TRBD2. V was clipped by 2 bases and J by 2 bases; unmatched bases: 1. The germline V gene encodes CDR1 SEHNR and CDR2 FQNEAQ (reference sequence). This CDR3 spans 14 amino acids.

The J gene is TRBJ2-2, the V gene TRBV5-4; D assignment may be TRBD1 or TRBD2 (5 bases each). The germline V gene has CDR1 SGHNT and CDR2 YYREEE (reference sequence). The CDR3 has 16 amino acids. V was shortened by 4 bases and J by 4 bases, with 17 bases between the two germline ends. CDR3 sequence reads: CASSTAGGRSTGELFF. For the CDR3, the DNA is TGTGCCAGCAGCACGGCTGGGGGAAGAAGCACCGGGGAGCTGTTTTTT. The variable domain in full, with the rest retrieved from reference TRBV5-4 and TRBJ2-2, is ETGVTQSPTHLIKTRGQQVTLRCSSQSGHNTVSWYQQALGQGPQFIFQYYREEENGRGNFPPRFSGLQFPNYSSELNVNALELDDSALYLCASSTAGGRSTGELFFGEGSRLTVL.

V gene TRBV9 combines with J gene TRBJ1-6, with D unclear. The V gene's germline CDR1 is SGDLS and CDR2 YYNGEE. V shed 4 bases and J shed 6 bases, with 14 bases lying between them. The CDR3 sequence is 15 residues long. The CDR3 loop reads CASSPTTILNSPLHF. In nucleotides, the CDR3 is TGTGCCAGCAGCCCAACGACAATTCTTAATTCACCCCTCCACTTT.

The chain joins TRBV4-3 to TRBJ2-1; D is unresolved. CDR3 length: 13 amino acids. The V and J ends lost 1 base and 4 bases respectively, with 5 bases between them. The V gene's germline CDR1 is LGHNA and CDR2 YSLEER. The CDR3 spells CASSQGGYNEQFF. The DNA of the CDR3 is TGCGCCAGCAGCCAAGGGGGATACAATGAGCAGTTCTTC.

V gene TRBV7-2 combines with J gene TRBJ2-5; 7 bases fit TRBD2. The J segment lost 2 bases and the V segment lost 3 bases, leaving 6 bases of the junction unmatched. Looked up from germline, CDR1 is SGHTA and CDR2 is FQGNSA. The CDR3 extends over 15 amino acids. The CDR3 DNA is TGTGCCAGCAGCTTCGCGACGGGGGGTCAAGAGACCCAGTACTTC. Encoded protein: CASSFATGGQETQYF.

The V call is TRBV6-5, the J call TRBJ2-1; 9 nucleotides line up with TRBD2. The ends lost 6 bases at V and 10 bases at J; junction bases unmatched: 4. The CDR3 length is 12 residues. The germline V gene has CDR1 MNHEY and CDR2 SVGAGI. CDR3 protein: CASRLAGREQFF. The CDR3, as DNA: TGTGCCAGCAGGCTAGCGGGGCGGGAGCAGTTCTTC.

The V gene is TRBV9, the J gene TRBJ1-6; D is perhaps TRBD1 (5 bases). There are 15 residues in the CDR3. Germline loops: CDR1 SGDLS, CDR2 YYNGEE. Trimming left V 0 bases short and J 5 bases short, with 9 bases between. CDR3 sequence (DNA): TGTGCCAGCAGCGTAGGGGGAGGGGATAATTCACCCCTCCACTTT. This codes for CASSVGGGDNSPLHF.

The J gene is TRBJ2-2, the V gene TRBV6-4, with D possibly matching TRBD1 (6 bases). This CDR3 is 15 amino acids long. Germline V CDR1 and CDR2: MRHNA, SNTAGT. Trimming pared 3 bases from V and 7 bases from J, leaving 15 bases between. CDR3 nucleotide sequence: TGTGCCAGCAGTGAAGTAGGACAGACAGGCGGGGAGCTGTTTTTT. Translating gives CASSEVGQTGGELFF.

The V gene is TRBV6-5, the J gene TRBJ2-1; tentatively, D is TRBD1 or TRBD2 (6 bases each). The CDR3 totals 13 residues. The germline V gene encodes CDR1 MNHEY and CDR2 SVGAGI. Trimming pared 8 bases from V and 5 bases from J, leaving 13 bases between. The CDR3 here is CASYTGADNEQFF. CDR3 sequence (DNA): TGTGCCAGCTACACGGGGGCCGACAATGAGCAGTTCTTC.